The following is a T cell receptor beta chain sequence with its context. Germline trimming cut 5 bases from V and 3 bases from J; bases unmatched to any gene: 1. The CDR3 consists of 14 residues. From germline, CDR1 is LGHDT and CDR2 YNNKEL (reference sequence). The record originates from a study of blood T cell repertoires in COVID-19. Study at large: The cDNA or gDNA used as material had been derived from T cells, B-cell-depleted T cells, or PBMCs.

The protocol was immunoSEQ multiplex PCR, while the TCRdb copy is restricted to in-frame clones and leaves out a portion. The sample carries about 310,000 clones, around 86% recorded once. This rearrangement joins TRBV3-1 (or the pseudogene TRBV3-2) to TRBJ2-1; 10 bases are a match to TRBD2. The source of this sequence is a man between 60 and 75 years old who had recovered from COVID-19. Sequencing input: PBMCs or T cells enriched from blood (not recorded which). The CDR3 sequence is CASSLAGGYNEQFF. The CDR3 nucleotides read TGTGCCAGCAGCTTAGCGGGAGGCTACAATGAGCAGTTCTTC.